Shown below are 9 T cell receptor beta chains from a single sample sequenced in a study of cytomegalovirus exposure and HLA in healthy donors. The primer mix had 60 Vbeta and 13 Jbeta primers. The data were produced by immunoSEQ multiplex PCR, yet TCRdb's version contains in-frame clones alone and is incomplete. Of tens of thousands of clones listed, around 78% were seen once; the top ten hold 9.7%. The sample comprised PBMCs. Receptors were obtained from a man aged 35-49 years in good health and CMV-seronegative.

The DNA of the CDR3 is TGTGCCAGCAGTTTTCCGGGAGCGGGCACAGATACGCAGTATTTT. Encoded protein: CASSFPGAGTDTQYF. The V gene is TRBV27, the J gene TRBJ2-3; D perhaps matches TRBD2 (6 bases). Trimming removed 3 bases from V and 1 base from J, with 11 bases in between. Germline V gene lookup returns CDR1 MNHEY and CDR2 SMNVEV (reference sequence). This CDR3 spans 15 amino acids.

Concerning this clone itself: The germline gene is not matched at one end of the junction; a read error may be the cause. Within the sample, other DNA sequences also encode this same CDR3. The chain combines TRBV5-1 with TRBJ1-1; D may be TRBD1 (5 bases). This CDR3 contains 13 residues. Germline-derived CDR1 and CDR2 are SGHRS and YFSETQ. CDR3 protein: CASSSDMNTEAFF. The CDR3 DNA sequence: TGTGCCAGCAGCTCGGACATGAACACTGAAGCTTTCTTT.

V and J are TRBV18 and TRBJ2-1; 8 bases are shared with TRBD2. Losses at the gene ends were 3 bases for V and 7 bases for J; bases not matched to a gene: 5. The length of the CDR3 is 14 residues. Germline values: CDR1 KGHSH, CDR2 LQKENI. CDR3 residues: CASSPSGSGNEQFF. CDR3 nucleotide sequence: TGTGCCAGCTCACCCAGCGGGAGTGGGAATGAGCAGTTCTTC. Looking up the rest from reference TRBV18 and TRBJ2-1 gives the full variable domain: NAGVMQNPRHLVRRRGQEARLRCSPMKGHSHVYWYRQLPEEGLKFMVYLQKENIIDESGMPKERFSAEFPKEGPSILRIQQVVRGDSAAYFCASSPSGSGNEQFFGPGTRLTVL.

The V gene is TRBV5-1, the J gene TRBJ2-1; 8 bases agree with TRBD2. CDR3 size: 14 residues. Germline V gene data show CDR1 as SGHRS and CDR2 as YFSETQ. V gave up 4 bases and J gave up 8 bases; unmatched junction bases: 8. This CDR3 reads CASSTRTSRDEQFF. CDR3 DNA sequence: TGCGCCAGCAGCACCAGGACTAGCCGCGATGAGCAGTTCTTC.

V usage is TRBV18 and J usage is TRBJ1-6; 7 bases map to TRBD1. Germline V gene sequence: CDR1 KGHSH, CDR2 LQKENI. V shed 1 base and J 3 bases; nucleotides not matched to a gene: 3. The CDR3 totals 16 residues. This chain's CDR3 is CASSPLSGGYNSPLHF. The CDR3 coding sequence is TGTGCCAGCTCACCACTTTCAGGGGGCTATAATTCACCCCTCCACTTT.

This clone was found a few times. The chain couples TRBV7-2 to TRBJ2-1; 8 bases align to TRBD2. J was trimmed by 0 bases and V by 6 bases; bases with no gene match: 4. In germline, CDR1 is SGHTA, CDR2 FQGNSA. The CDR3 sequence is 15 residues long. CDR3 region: CASRSGTSSYNEQFF. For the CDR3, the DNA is TGTGCCAGCAGATCCGGGACTAGCTCCTACAATGAGCAGTTCTTC.

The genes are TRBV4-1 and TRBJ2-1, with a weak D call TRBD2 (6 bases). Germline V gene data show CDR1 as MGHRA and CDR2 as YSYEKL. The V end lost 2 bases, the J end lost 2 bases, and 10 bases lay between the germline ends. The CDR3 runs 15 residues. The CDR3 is CASSQFGRAYNEQFF. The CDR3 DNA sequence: TGCGCCAGCAGCCAATTCGGGAGAGCCTACAATGAGCAGTTCTTC.

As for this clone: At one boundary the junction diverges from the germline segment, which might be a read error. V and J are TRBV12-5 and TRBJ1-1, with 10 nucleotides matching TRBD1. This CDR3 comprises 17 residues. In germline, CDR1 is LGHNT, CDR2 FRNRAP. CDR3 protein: CASGLVLGTGANTEAFF. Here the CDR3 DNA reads TGTGCTAGTGGTTTGGTACTTGGGACAGGGGCGAACACTGAAGCATTCTTT.

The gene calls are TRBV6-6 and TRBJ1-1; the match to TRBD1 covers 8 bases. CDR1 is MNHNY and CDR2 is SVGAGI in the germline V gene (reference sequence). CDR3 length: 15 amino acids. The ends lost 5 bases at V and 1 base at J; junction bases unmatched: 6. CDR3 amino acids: CASSPPGTGNTEAFF. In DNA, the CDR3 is TGTGCCAGCAGTCCCCCCGGGACAGGGAACACTGAAGCTTTCTTT.